This T cell receptor (beta chain) emerged from a study of PD-1 blockade in classical Hodgkin lymphoma. Study conclusions and caveats: A significant rise in TCR diversity by C4D1 was seen for CD4+ but not CD8+ cells. Sources of repertoire differences remain undefined, possibly disease activity or prior therapy. According to reports, newly diagnosed patients had lower baseline TCR diversity than healthy donors, and relapsed/refractory patients had lower baseline TCR diversity still.

This CDR3 has 16 amino acids. V lost 0 bases to trimming and J lost 7 bases; unmatched junction nucleotides: 7. Germline V lookup: CDR1 SGHNT, CDR2 YENEEA. The time point was: cycle 4 day 1 (C4D1), after 5 to 7 weeks of nivolumab. Every patient relapsed after autologous stem cell transplantation, and brentuximab vedotin exposure varied. Assay: immunoSEQ multiplex PCR; the TCRdb copy retains only in-frame clones and omits some. Of around 40,000 clones listed, 70% to 85% are singletons. A note on this clone: Its antigen is unidentified.

This sample comprised peripheral blood mononuclear cells (PBMCs), obtained before the fourth cycle of nivolumab. This TCR came from a human donor with classical Hodgkin lymphoma. The rearrangement links TRBV11-3 to TRBJ2-1, with 9 positions matching TRBD2. CDR3 nucleotide sequence: TGTGCCAGCAGCTTAGATGGGCGGGGGGGCCAAAATGAGCAGTTCTTC. As protein: CASSLDGRGGQNEQFF.